This TCR beta chain is from a study of Ad26.COV2.S vaccination and SARS-CoV-2 variants. To note about this clone: Its specificity is not known.

Germline V gene lookup returns CDR1 SGHTS and CDR2 YDEGEE. The V gene lost 1 base and the J gene lost 4 bases, with 14 bases spanning the gap. The CDR3 spans 16 residues. The data were produced by immunoSEQ multiplex PCR, yet TCRdb's version contains in-frame clones alone and is incomplete. The sample includes about 440,000 clones, around 88% of them seen just once. As for treatment: 15 to 20 received Ad26.COV2.S at low or high dose, single or two shots; about five received placebo; per-sample allocation not given. Repertoires come from day 63 after the first vaccine or placebo injection. SARS-CoV-2 spike from the Wuhan strain was encoded by the vaccine, an Ad26 vector. Overall study results and limits: Substantial breadth was reportedly displayed by spike-specific CD8+ and CD4+ T cell responses after vaccination. Possibly, TCR breadth and depth analyses underestimated total T cell responses.

This sample comprised peripheral blood, obtained in a trial of Ad26.COV2.S vaccine versus placebo. The TCR comes from a person aged 18 to 65 who received the Ad26.COV2.S COVID-19 vaccine or a placebo. This chain uses TRBV5-8 with TRBJ2-2, with D possibly called TRBD1 or TRBD2 (6 bases each). The CDR3 loop reads CASSLPTGASTGELFF. The CDR3 DNA follows: TGTGCCAGCAGCTTGCCCACGGGGGCCAGCACCGGGGAGCTGTTTTTT.